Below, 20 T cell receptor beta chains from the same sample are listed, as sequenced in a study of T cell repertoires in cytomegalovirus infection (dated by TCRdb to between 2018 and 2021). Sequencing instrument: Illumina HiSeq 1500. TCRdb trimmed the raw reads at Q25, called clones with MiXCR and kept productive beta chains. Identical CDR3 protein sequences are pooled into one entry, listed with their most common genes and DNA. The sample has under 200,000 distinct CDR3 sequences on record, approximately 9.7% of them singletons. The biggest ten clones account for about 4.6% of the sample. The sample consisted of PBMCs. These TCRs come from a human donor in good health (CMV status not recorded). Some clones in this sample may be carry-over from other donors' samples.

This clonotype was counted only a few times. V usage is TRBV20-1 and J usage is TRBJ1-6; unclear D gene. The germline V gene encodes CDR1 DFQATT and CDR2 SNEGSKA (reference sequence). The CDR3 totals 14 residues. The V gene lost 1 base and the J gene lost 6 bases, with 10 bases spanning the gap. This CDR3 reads CSARADPTNSPLHF. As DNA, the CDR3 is TGCAGTGCTAGAGCTGACCCAACTAATTCACCCCTCCACTTT.

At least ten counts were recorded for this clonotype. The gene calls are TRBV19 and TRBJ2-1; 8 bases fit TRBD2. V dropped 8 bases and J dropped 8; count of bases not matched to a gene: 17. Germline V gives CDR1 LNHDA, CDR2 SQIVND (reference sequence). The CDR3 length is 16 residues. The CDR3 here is CASRYTGTSFNDEQFF. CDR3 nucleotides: TGTGCCAGTCGGTATACCGGGACTAGTTTTAACGATGAGCAGTTCTTC.

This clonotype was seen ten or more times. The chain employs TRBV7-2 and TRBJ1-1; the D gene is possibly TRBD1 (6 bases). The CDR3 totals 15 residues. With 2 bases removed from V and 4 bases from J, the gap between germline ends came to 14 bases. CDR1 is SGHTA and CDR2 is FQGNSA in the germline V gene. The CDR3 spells CASSLNARGVTEAFF. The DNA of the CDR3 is TGTGCCAGCAGCTTAAACGCCAGGGGTGTCACTGAAGCTTTCTTT.

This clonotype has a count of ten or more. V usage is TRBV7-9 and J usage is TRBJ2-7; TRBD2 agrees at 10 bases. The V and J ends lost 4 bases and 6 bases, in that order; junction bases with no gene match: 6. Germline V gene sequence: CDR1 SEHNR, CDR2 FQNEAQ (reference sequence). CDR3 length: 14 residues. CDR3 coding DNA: TGTGCCAGCAGCTCTGGGACTAGCGTCAGCGAGCAGTACTTC. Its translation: CASSSGTSVSEQYF.

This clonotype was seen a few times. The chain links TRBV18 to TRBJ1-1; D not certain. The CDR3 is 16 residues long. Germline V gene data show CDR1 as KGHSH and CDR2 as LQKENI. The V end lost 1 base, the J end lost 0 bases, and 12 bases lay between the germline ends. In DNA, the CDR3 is TGTGCCAGCTCACCACGAGAACTCCCCATGAACACTGAAGCTTTCTTT. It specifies CASSPRELPMNTEAFF.

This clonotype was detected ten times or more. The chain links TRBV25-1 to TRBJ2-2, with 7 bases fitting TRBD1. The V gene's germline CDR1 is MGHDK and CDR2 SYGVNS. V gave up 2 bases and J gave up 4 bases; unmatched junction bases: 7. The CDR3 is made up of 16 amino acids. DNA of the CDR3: TGTGCCAGCAGTGAAAAAGTGGCAGGGGGCACCGGGGAGCTGTTTTTT. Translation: CASSEKVAGGTGELFF.

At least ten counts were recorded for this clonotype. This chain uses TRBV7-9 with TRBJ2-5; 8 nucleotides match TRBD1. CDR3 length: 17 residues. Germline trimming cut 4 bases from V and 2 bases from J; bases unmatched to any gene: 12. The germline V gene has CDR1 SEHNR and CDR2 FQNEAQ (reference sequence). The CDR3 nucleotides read TGTGCCAGCAGCTCTCGGACAGGGCTAAGGGGGCAAGAGACCCAGTACTTC. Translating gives CASSSRTGLRGQETQYF.

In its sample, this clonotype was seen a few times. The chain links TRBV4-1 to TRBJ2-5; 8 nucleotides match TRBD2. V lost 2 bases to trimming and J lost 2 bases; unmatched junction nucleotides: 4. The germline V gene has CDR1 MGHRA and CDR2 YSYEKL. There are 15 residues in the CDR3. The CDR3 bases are TGCGCCAGCAGCCAACTATTAGCGGGGCAAGAGACCCAGTACTTC. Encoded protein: CASSQLLAGQETQYF.

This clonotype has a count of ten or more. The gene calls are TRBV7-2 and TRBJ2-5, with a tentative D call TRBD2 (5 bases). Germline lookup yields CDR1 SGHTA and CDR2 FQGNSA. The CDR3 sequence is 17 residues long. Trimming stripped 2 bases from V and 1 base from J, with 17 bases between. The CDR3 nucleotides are TGTGCCAGCAGCTTATGGAAGAGACTAAAAATCCAAGAGACCCAGTACTTC. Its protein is CASSLWKRLKIQETQYF.

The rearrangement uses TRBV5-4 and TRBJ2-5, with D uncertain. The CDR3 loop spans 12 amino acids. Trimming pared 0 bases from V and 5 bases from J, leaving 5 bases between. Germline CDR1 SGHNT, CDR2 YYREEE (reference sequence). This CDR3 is CASSLAAETQYF. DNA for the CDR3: TGTGCCAGCAGCTTGGCCGCGGAGACCCAGTACTTC. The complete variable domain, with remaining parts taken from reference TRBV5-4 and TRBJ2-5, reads ETGVTQSPTHLIKTRGQQVTLRCSSQSGHNTVSWYQQALGQGPQFIFQYYREEENGRGNFPPRFSGLQFPNYSSELNVNALELDDSALYLCASSLAAETQYFGPGTRLLVL.

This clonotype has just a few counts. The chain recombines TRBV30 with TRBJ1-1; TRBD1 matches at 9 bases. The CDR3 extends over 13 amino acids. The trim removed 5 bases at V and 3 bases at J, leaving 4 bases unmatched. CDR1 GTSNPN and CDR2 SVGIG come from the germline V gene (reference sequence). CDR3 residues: CAWSDRGDTEAFF. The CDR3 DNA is TGTGCCTGGTCGGACAGGGGAGACACTGAAGCTTTCTTT. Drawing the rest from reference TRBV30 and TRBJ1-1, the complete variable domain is SQTIHQWPATLVQPVGSPLSLECTVEGTSNPNLYWYRQAAGRGLQLLFYSVGIGQISSEVPQNLSASRPQDRQFILSSKKLLLSDSGFYLCAWSDRGDTEAFFGQGTRLTVV.

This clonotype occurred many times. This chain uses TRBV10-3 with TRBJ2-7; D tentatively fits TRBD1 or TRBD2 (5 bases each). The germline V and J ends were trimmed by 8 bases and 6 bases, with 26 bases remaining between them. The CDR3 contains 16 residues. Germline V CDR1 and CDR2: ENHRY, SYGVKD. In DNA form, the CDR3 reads TGTGCCATCTTACCCACGGGAAGGGAGTATGGGGGCGAGCAGTACTTC. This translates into CAILPTGREYGGEQYF.

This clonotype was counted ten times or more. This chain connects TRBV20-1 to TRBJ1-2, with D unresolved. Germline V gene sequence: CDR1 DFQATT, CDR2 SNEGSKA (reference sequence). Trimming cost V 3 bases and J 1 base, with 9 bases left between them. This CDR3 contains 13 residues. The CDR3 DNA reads TGCAGTGCTAGGATCGGGGTTAACTATGGCTACACCTTC. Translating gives CSARIGVNYGYTF.

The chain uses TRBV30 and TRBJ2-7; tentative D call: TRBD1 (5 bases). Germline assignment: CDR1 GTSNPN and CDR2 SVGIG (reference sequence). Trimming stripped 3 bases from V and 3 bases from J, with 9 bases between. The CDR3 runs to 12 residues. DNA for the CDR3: TGTGCCTGGAGCGAAGACAGCTACGAGCAGTACTTC. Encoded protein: CAWSEDSYEQYF.

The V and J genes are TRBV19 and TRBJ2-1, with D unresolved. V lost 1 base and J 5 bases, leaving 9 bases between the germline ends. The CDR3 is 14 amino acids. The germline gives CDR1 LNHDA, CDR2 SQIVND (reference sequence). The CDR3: CASSIGPGNNEQFF. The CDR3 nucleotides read TGTGCCAGTAGTATAGGTCCAGGAAACAATGAGCAGTTCTTC.

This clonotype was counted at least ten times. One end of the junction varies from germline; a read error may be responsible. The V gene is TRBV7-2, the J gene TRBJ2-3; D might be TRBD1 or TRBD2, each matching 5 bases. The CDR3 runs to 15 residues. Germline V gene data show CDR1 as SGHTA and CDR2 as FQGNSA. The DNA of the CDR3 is TGTGCCAGCATCTTACAGGCGGGCAGCACAGATACGCAGTATTTT. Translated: CASILQAGSTDTQYF.

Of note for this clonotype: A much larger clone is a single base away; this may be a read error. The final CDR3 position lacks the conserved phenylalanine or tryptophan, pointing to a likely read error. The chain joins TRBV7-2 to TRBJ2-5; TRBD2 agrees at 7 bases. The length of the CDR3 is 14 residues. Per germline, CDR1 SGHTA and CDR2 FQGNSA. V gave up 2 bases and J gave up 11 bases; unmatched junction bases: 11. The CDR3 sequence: CASSLIVGGELQYL. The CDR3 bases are TGTGCCAGCAGCTTAATCGTGGGGGGGGAGCTACAGTACCTC.

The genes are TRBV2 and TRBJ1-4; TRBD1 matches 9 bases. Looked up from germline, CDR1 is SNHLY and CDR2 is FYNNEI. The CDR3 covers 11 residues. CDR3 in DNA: TGTGGGACAGGGGTTTTTGAAAAACTGTTTTTT. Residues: CGTGVFEKLFF. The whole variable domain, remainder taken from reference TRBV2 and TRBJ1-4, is EPEVTQTPSHQVTQMGQEVILRCVPISNHLYFYWYRQILGQKVEFLVSFYNNEISEKSEIFDDQFSVERPDGSNFTLKIRSTKLEDSAMYFCGTGVFEKLFFGSGTQLSVL.

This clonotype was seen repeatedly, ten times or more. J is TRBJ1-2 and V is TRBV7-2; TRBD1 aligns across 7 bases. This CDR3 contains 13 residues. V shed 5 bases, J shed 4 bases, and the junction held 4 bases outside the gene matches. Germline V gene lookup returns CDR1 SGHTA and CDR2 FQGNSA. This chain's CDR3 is CASSPTGLYGYTF. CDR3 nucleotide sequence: TGTGCCAGCAGCCCGACAGGGCTCTATGGCTACACCTTC. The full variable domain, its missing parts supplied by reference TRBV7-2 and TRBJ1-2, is GAGVSQSPSNKVTEKGKDVELRCDPISGHTALYWYRQSLGQGLEFLIYFQGNSAPDKSGLPSDRFSAERTGGSVSTLTIQRTQQEDSAVYLCASSPTGLYGYTFGSGTRLTVV.

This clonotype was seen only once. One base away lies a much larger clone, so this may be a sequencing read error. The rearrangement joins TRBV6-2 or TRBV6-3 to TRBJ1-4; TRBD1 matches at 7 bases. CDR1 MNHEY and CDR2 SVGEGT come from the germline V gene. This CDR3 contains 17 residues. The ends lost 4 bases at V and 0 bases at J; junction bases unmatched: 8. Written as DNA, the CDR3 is TGTGCCAGCAGTTGCTCGGACAGGCTTGCAACTAATGAAAAACTGTTTTTT. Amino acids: CASSCSDRLATNEKLFF.